The entry that follows covers one T cell receptor (beta chain) sequence. These data come from a study of blood T cell repertoires in COVID-19. In germline, CDR1 is LNHDA, CDR2 SQIVND (reference sequence). This CDR3 is built from 15 residues. J was trimmed by 9 bases and V by 6 bases; bases with no gene match: 8. In the authors' workflow: How many nucleated cells were present was estimated from reference gene primer amplification. Sequencing was performed with immunoSEQ multiplex PCR; in TCRdb, only in-frame clones are kept and a portion is missing. Clone size and the V and J calls come from that table; the DNA yielded D and trimming. The sample shows roughly 150,000 clones, roughly 90% of them seen only once.

This chain connects TRBV19 to TRBJ1-6; 10 bases agree with TRBD1. The sequence came from a man between 60 and 75 years old with acute or convalescent COVID-19. Sequenced material: peripheral blood. CDR3 in DNA: TGTGCCAGTAGACCCGCCGGGACAGGGGTTTCACCCCTCCACTTT. Amino acid sequence: CASRPAGTGVSPLHF.